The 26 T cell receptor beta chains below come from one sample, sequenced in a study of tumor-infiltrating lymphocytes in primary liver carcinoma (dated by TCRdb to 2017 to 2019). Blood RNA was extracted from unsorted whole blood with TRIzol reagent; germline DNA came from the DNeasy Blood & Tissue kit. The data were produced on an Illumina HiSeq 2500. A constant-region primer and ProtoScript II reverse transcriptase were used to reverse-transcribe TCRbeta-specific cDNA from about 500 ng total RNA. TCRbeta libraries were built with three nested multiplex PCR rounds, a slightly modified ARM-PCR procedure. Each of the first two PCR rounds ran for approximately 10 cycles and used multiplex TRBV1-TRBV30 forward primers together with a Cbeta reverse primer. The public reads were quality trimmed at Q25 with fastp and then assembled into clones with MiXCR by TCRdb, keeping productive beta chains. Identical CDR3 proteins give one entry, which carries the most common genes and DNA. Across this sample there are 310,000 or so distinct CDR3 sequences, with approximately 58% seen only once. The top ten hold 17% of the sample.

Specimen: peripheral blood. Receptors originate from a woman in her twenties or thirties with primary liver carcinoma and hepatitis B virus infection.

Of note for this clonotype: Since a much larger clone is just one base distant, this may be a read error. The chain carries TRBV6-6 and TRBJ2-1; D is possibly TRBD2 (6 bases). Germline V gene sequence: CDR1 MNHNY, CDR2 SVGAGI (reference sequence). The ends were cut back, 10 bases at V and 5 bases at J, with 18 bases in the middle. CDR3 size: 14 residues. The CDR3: CANSSRRGDNEQFF. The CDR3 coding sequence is TGTGCCAACAGCTCGAGACGCGGGGACAATGAGCAGTTCTTC.

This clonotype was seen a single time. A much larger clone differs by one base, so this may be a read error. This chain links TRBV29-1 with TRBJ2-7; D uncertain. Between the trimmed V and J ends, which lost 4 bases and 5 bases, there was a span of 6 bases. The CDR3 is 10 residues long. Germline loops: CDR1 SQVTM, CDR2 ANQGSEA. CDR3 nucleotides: TGCAGCGTTGTGGTTGACGAGCAGTACTTC. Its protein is CSVVVDEQYF.

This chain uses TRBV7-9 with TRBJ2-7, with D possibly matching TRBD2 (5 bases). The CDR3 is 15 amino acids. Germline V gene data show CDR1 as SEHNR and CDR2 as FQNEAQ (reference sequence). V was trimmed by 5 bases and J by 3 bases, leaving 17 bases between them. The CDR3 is CASSPVVDSYYEQYF. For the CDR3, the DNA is TGTGCCAGCAGCCCTGTCGTGGACTCATACTACGAGCAGTACTTC.

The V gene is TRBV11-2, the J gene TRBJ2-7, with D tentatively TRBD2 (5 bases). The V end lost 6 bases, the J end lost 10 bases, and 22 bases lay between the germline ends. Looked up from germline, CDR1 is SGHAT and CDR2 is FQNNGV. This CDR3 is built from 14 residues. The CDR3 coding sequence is TGTGCCAGCAGTACCATCGGACTCGCCGGGGAACAGTACTTC. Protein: CASSTIGLAGEQYF.

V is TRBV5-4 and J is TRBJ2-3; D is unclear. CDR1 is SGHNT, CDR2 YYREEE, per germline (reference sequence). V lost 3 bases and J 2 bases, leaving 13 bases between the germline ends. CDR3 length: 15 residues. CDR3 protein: CASSSGPTHTDTQYF. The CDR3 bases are TGTGCCAGCAGCTCTGGACCGACGCACACAGATACGCAGTATTTT.

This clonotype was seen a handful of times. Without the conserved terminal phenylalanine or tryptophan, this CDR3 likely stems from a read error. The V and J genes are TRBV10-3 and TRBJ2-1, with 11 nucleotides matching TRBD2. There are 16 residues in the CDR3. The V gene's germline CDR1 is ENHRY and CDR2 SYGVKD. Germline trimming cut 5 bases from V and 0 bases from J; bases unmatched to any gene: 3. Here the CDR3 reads CAISSTSGSSYNEQFL. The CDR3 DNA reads TGTGCCATCAGTTCTACTAGCGGGAGCTCCTACAATGAGCAGTTCCTC.

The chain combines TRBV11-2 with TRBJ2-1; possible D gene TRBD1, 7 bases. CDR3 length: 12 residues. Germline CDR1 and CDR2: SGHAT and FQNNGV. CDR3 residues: CSSNRQGGEQFF. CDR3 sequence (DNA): TGTTCTAGCAACAGACAGGGAGGTGAGCAGTTCTTC.

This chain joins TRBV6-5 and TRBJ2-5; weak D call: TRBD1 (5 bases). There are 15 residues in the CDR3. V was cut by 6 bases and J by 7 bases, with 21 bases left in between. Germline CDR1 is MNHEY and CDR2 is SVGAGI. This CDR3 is CASSATQGSWRTQYF. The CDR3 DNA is TGTGCCAGCAGCGCCACCCAGGGTTCCTGGAGGACCCAGTACTTC.

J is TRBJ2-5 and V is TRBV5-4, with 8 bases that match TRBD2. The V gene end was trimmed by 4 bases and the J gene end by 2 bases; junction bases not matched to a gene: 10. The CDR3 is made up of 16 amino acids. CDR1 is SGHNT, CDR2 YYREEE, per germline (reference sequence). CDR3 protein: CASSDGPGTRQETQYF. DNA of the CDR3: TGTGCCAGCAGCGACGGACCCGGGACTAGGCAAGAGACCCAGTACTTC.

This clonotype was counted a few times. The CDR3 loop reads CASSSGWSEQYF. CDR3 sequence (DNA): TGTGCCAGCAGTTCTGGGTGGAGCGAGCAGTACTTC. The rearrangement joins TRBV6-6 to TRBJ2-7; D ambiguous. The germline V and J ends were trimmed by 4 bases and 6 bases, with 10 bases remaining between them. Germline values: CDR1 MNHNY, CDR2 SVGAGI (reference sequence). The CDR3 consists of 12 residues.

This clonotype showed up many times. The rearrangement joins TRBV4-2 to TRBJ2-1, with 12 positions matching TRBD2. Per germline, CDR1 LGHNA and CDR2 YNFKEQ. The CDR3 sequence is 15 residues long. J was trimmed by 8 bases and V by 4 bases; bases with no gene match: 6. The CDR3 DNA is TGTGCCAGCAGCCGACTAGCGGGAGTCGAAGATGAGCAGTTCTTC. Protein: CASSRLAGVEDEQFF.

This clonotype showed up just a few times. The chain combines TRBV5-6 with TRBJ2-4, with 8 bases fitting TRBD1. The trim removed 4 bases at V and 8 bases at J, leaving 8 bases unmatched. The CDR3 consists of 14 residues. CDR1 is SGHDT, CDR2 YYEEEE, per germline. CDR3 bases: TGTGCCAGCAGCGTGGGACAGGCAATATACATTCAGTACTTC. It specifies CASSVGQAIYIQYF.

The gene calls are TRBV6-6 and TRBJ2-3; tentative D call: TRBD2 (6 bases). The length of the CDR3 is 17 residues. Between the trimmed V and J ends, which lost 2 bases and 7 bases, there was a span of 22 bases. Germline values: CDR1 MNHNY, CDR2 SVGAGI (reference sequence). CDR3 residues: CASSYAGRAPRENTQYF. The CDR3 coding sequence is TGTGCCAGCAGTTACGCCGGGAGAGCGCCACGGGAAAATACGCAGTATTTT.

CDR3 loop: CASSWAGNEQFF. For the CDR3, the DNA is TGTGCCAGTAGTTGGGCGGGGAATGAGCAGTTCTTC. This chain connects TRBV19 to TRBJ2-1; a weak D match, TRBD2 (6 bases). The CDR3 has 12 amino acids. Germline V lookup: CDR1 LNHDA, CDR2 SQIVND (reference sequence). V gave up 5 bases and J gave up 7 bases, with 9 bases separating them. The full variable domain, rest sourced from reference TRBV19 and TRBJ2-1, is DGGITQSPKYLFRKEGQNVTLSCEQNLNHDAMYWYRQDPGQGLRLIYYSQIVNDFQKGDIAEGYSVSREKKESFPLTVTSAQKNPTAFYLCASSWAGNEQFFGPGTRLTVL.

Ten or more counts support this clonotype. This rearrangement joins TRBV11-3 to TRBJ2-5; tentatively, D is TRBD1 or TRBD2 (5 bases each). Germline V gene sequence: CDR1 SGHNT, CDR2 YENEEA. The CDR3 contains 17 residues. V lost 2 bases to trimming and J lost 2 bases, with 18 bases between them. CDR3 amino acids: CASSLTIWGSGQETQYF. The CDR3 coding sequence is TGTGCCAGCAGCTTAACCATTTGGGGGTCGGGACAAGAGACCCAGTACTTC.

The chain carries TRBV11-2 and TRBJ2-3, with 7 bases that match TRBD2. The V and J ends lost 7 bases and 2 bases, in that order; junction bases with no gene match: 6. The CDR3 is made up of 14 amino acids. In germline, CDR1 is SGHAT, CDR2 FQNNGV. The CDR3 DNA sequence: TGTGCCAGCAACAGAAGCGGGATCACAGATACGCAGTATTTT. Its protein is CASNRSGITDTQYF.

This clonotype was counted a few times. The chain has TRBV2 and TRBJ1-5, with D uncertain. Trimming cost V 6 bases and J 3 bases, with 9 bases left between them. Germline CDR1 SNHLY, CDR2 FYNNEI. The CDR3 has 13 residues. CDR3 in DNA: TGTGCCAGCAGGGCAGAAGACAATCAGCCCCAGCATTTT. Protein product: CASRAEDNQPQHF.

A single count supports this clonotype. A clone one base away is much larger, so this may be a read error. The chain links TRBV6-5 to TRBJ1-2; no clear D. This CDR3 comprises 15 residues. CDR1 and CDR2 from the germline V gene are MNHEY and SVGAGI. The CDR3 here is CANSYIQHSTYGYTF. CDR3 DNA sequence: TGTGCCAACAGTTATATCCAACACAGCACCTATGGCTACACCTTC.

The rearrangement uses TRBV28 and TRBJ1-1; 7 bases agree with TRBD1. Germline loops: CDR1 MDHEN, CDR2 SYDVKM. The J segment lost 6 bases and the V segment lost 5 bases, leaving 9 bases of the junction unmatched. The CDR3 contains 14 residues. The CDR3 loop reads CASSGSRGRAEAFF. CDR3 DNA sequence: TGTGCCAGCAGTGGGTCGAGGGGGCGAGCTGAAGCTTTCTTT.

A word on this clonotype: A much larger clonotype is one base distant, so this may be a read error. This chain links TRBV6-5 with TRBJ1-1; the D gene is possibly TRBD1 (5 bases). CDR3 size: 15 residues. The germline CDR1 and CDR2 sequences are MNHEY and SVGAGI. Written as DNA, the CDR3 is TGTGCCAGCAGTTACTCGTGGAGTTCGGGGACTGAAGCTTCCTTT. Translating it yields CASSYSWSSGTEASF.

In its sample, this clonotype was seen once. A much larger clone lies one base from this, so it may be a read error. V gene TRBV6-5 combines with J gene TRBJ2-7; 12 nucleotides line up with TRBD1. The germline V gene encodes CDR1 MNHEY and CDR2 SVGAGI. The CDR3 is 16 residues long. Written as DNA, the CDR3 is TGTGCCAGCAGTTACTCGGGACAGGGGGCCTCCTACGGGCAGTACTTC. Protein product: CASSYSGQGASYGQYF.

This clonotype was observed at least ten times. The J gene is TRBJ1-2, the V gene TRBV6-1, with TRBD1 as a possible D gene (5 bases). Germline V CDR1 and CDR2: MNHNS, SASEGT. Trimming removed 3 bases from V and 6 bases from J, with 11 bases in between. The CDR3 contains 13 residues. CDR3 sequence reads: CASSDLTANGYTF. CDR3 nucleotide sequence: TGTGCCAGCAGTGACTTGACAGCGAATGGCTACACCTTC.

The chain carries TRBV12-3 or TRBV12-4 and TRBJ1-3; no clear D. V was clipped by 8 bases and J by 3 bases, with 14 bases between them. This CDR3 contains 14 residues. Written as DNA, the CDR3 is TGTGCCAGCCTAGGAGGTCCCTATGGAAACACCATATATTTT. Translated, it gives CASLGGPYGNTIYF.

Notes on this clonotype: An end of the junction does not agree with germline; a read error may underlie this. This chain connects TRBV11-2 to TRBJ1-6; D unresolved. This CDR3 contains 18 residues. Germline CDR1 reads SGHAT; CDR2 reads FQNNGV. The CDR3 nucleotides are TGCGCCAGCAGCCACAGAGGACCCGAGAGCTCCTATACTTCACCCCTCCACTTT. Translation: CASSHRGPESSYTSPLHF.

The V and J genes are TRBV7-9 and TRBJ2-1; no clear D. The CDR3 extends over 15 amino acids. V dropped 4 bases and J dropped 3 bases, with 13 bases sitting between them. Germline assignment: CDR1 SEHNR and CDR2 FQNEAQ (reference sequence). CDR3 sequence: CASSSALPIYNEQFF. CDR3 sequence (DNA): TGTGCCAGCAGCTCCGCCCTCCCTATCTACAATGAGCAGTTCTTC.

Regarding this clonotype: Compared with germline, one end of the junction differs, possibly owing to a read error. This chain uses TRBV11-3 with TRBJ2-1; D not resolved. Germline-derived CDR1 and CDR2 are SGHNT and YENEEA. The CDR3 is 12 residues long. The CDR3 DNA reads TGTGCCAACAGCTCCCCTTCAGGTGAGCAGTTCTTC. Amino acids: CANSSPSGEQFF.